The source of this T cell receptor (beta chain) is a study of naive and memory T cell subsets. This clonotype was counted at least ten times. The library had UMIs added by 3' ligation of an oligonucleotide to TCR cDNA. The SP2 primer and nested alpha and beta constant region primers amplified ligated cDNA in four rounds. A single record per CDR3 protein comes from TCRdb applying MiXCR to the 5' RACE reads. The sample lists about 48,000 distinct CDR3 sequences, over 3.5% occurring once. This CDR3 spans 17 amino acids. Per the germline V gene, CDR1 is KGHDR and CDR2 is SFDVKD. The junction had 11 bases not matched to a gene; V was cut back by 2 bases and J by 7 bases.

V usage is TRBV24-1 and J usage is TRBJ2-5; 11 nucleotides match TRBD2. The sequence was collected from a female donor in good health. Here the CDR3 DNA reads TGTGCCACCAGTGATTCGTCTAGCGGGAGGTCCTTTGGGACCCAGTACTTC. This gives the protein CATSDSSSGRSFGTQYF.